This note documents a single T cell receptor (beta chain) sequence. Its antigen is still unknown. From the 5' RACE reads, TCRdb lists one entry per CDR3 protein and no DNA. The table for this sample gives roughly 180,000 distinct CDR3 sequences. The data are from a study of T cells expressing NK-cell markers. Study-wide context: Source material for TCR beta repertoires consisted of sorted CD3+CD56+NKG2C+, CD3+CD56+NKG2C- and CD3+CD56-NKG2C+ T cells. Seven of the eight sequenced donors were HCMV-seropositive; one was seronegative.

General study results and limits: HCMV specificity of expanded NKG2C+ T cell clones remained unclear. In several donors, dominant clonotypes made up about 28.3-65% of CD3+CD56-NKG2C+ cells.

Sequenced material: blood T cells: a sorted CD56 or NKG2C T cell subset, CD4+ or CD8+ T cells, or bulk PBMC T cells (not recorded which). This clonotype was sampled from a woman aged 18 to 75 in good health.

CDR3: CASSSRDGITGELFF. This sequence joins TRBV5-1 and TRBJ2-2. The CDR3 is made up of 15 amino acids. Germline CDR1 reads SGHRS; CDR2 reads YFSETQ.